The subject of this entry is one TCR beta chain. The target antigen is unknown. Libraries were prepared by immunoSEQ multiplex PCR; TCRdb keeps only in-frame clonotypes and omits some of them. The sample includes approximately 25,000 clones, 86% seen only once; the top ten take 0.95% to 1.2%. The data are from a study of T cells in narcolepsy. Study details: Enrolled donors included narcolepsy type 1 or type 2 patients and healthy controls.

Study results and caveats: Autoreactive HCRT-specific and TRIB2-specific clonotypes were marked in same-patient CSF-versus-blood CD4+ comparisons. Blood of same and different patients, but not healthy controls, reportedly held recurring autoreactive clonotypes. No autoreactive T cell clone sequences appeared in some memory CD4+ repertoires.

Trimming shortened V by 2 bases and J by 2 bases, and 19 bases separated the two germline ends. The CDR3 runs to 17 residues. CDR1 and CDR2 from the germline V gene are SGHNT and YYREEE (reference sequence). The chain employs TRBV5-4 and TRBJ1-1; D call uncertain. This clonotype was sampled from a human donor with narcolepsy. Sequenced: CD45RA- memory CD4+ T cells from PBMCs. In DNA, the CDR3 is TGTGCCAGCAGCTTAGGCCCGCTTGGCAGGCTAAACACTGAAGCTTTCTTT. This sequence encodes CASSLGPLGRLNTEAFF.